This entry describes one T cell receptor beta chain. Original methodology: For nucleated cells, counts were estimated from reference gene primer amplification. Profiling relied on immunoSEQ multiplex PCR, and the TCRdb table lists in-frame clones only, not all of them. V and J calls and clone size are given by that table; D and trimming were obtained from the DNA. This sample has roughly 150,000 clones, with about four fifths found just once. The source of the sample is a study of blood T cell repertoires in COVID-19. For the study at large: The origin of the acute and convalescent COVID-19 samples was the United States, Italy and Spain. Sources were T cells, B-cell-depleted T cells, or PBMCs; the material itself was cDNA or gDNA.

CDR1 SGHRS and CDR2 YFSETQ come from the germline V gene. This CDR3 contains 13 residues. With 5 bases removed from V and 2 bases from J, the gap between germline ends came to 10 bases. The rearrangement joins TRBV5-1 to TRBJ1-1; the D gene is possibly TRBD1 (6 bases). This receptor was obtained from a man in his sixties with acute or convalescent COVID-19. Sequencing input: peripheral blood. CDR3 amino acids: CASRRDTNTEAFF. The CDR3 nucleotides are TGCGCCAGCAGAAGGGACACTAACACTGAAGCTTTCTTT.